These 32 T cell receptor beta chains share one sample of origin, sequenced in a study of T cell repertoires in cytomegalovirus infection. In TCRdb, the reads were re-called with MiXCR into one record per CDR3 protein. The table lists about 530,000 distinct CDR3 sequences, 26% of them singletons. The sequencing sample was made of PBMCs. These receptors were taken from a human donor in good health (CMV status not recorded). Some clones in this sample may be carry-over from other donors' samples.

CDR3 DNA sequence: TGTGCCAGCAGTTACCCCCGTCTGCGGGGTCCCCACGAGCAGTACGTC. Translating it yields CASSYPRLRGPHEQYV. The chain carries TRBV6-2 or TRBV6-3 and TRBJ2-7; D perhaps matches TRBD2 (6 bases). Looked up from germline, CDR1 is MNHEY and CDR2 is SVGEGT. V was trimmed by 2 bases and J by 5 bases, leaving 19 bases between them. The CDR3 is made up of 16 amino acids.

A word on this clonotype: A junction end diverges from the germline sequence, so it may reflect a read error. V usage is TRBV7-9 and J usage is TRBJ1-1; the D is unclear. Germline CDR1 reads SEHNR; CDR2 reads FQNEAQ (reference sequence). CDR3 length: 14 residues. The CDR3 here is CTSSSHTINTEAFF. Written as DNA, the CDR3 is TGTACCAGCAGCTCACACACGATAAACACTGAAGCTTTCTTT. The variable domain in full, with the rest retrieved from reference TRBV7-9 and TRBJ1-1, is DTGVSQNPRHKITKRGQNVTFRCDPISEHNRLYWYRQTLGQGPEFLTYFQNEAQLEKSRLLSDRFSAERPKGSFSTLEIQRTEQGDSAMYLCTSSSHTINTEAFFGQGTRLTVV.

The chain employs TRBV4-3 and TRBJ2-1; D unclear. Per the germline V gene, CDR1 is LGHNA and CDR2 is YSLEER. V gave up 4 bases and J gave up 3 bases, with 16 bases separating them. The CDR3 loop spans 16 amino acids. The CDR3: CASSRRVGVYYNEQFF. CDR3 nucleotide sequence: TGCGCCAGCAGCCGGAGAGTAGGTGTCTACTACAATGAGCAGTTCTTC.

This clonotype was seen a few times. The gene calls are TRBV6-1 and TRBJ1-2; D not resolved. From germline, CDR1 is MNHNS and CDR2 SASEGT. The CDR3 runs 14 residues. V dropped 0 bases and J dropped 3 bases, with 8 bases sitting between them. This CDR3 reads CASSEAIGYYGYTF. The CDR3 DNA follows: TGTGCCAGCAGTGAAGCGATAGGATACTATGGCTACACCTTC.

The rearrangement joins TRBV11-3 to TRBJ2-7; D is undetermined. The V gene's germline CDR1 is SGHNT and CDR2 YENEEA. Trimming removed 4 bases at V and 5 bases at J, with 12 bases between. The CDR3 runs 13 residues. The CDR3 region is CASSSGLADEQYV. The CDR3 DNA sequence: TGTGCCAGCAGCTCCGGATTAGCCGACGAGCAGTACGTC.

The chain recombines TRBV20-1 with TRBJ2-7; 11 bases are a match to TRBD2. This CDR3 region has 14 residues. J lost 4 bases, V lost 5 bases, and 7 bases had no gene match. Germline loops: CDR1 DFQATT, CDR2 SNEGSKA (reference sequence). The CDR3 loop is CSALAGGRGYEQYF. CDR3 nucleotides: TGCAGTGCTTTAGCGGGAGGGCGGGGTTACGAGCAGTACTTC.

The chain links TRBV30 to TRBJ1-2, with D unresolved. CDR1 GTSNPN and CDR2 SVGIG come from the germline V gene (reference sequence). CDR3 length: 14 residues. Trimming shortened V by 0 bases and J by 3 bases, and 11 bases separated the two germline ends. The CDR3 DNA is TGTGCCTGGAGTGTATGGTCCAGCTACTATGGCTACACCTTC. It codes for CAWSVWSSYYGYTF.

V usage is TRBV7-2 and J usage is TRBJ2-5; no reliable D call. The CDR3 is 12 residues long. V was trimmed by 5 bases and J by 7 bases, leaving 11 bases between them. Germline V lookup: CDR1 SGHTA, CDR2 FQGNSA. CDR3 nucleotides: TGTGCCAGCAGCGCTCTGCCTCGGACCCAGTACTTC. Translating it yields CASSALPRTQYF.

This clonotype was seen a handful of times. The genes are TRBV29-1 and TRBJ1-1; maybe TRBD1 (6 bases). Trimming left V 7 bases short and J 1 base short, with 16 bases between. Germline V gene data show CDR1 as SQVTM and CDR2 as ANQGSEA. This CDR3 comprises 14 residues. The CDR3 is CSGERGAGNTEAFF. The CDR3 DNA follows: TGCAGCGGAGAGAGGGGGGCCGGGAACACTGAAGCTTTCTTT.

The chain joins TRBV5-4 to TRBJ1-3; D unclear. The CDR3 has 13 amino acids. V was cut by 0 bases and J by 5 bases, with 6 bases left in between. CDR1 is SGHNT and CDR2 is YYREEE in the germline V gene (reference sequence). CDR3 region: CASSLGRRNTIYF. CDR3 bases: TGTGCCAGCAGCTTGGGGCGAAGAAACACCATATATTTT.

This rearrangement joins TRBV7-6 to TRBJ2-2; perhaps TRBD2 as D (7 bases). Trimming took off 5 bases at V and 4 bases at J, with 14 bases between the two ends. The CDR3 is made up of 15 amino acids. In germline, CDR1 is SGHVS, CDR2 FNYEAQ. The CDR3 DNA reads as TGTGCCAGCAGCCGAAGGGGGGGCGCCACCGGGGAGCTGTTTTTT. Residues: CASSRRGGATGELFF.

This clonotype was detected ten times or more. This chain joins TRBV7-2 and TRBJ2-7; possibly TRBD2 for D (6 bases). This CDR3 comprises 14 residues. Looked up from germline, CDR1 is SGHTA and CDR2 is FQGNSA. Trimming shortened V by 3 bases and J by 5 bases, and 14 bases separated the two germline ends. The CDR3 region has the DNA TGTGCCAGCAGCTTGGCCCAGCGGAGGGACGAGCAGTACTTC. Its protein is CASSLAQRRDEQYF.

The rearrangement uses TRBV9 and TRBJ2-7, with D maybe TRBD1 (5 bases). The CDR3 is made up of 16 amino acids. Germline assignment: CDR1 SGDLS and CDR2 YYNGEE. The germline V and J ends were trimmed by 1 base and 2 bases, with 16 bases remaining between them. The CDR3 DNA sequence: TGTGCCAGCAGCGTAAAGGGGCTAGTTCTTGCCTACGAGCAGTACTTC. Residues: CASSVKGLVLAYEQYF. The whole variable domain, filled in from reference TRBV9 and TRBJ2-7, reads DSGVTQTPKHLITATGQRVTLRCSPRSGDLSVYWYQQSLDQGLQFLIQYYNGEERAKGNILERFSAQQFPDLHSELNLSSLELGDSALYFCASSVKGLVLAYEQYFGPGTRLTVT.

The V gene is TRBV12-3 or TRBV12-4, the J gene TRBJ1-4; TRBD1 is a possible D gene (5 bases). Trimming stripped 7 bases from V and 14 bases from J, with 23 bases between. The CDR3 covers 14 residues. Written as DNA, the CDR3 is TGTGCCAGCACCCAAGGGCCCGGGACCGCGAGGCTGTTTTTT. Its protein product is CASTQGPGTARLFF.

This clonotype appeared many times. The junction shows a germline mismatch at one end, possibly a read error. The chain has TRBV12-3 or TRBV12-4 and TRBJ2-1; no definite D call. The CDR3 sequence is 12 residues long. In DNA, the CDR3 is TGTGCCAGCAGCTTAGGATACAATGAGCAGTTCTTC. The encoded protein is CASSLGYNEQFF.

The J gene is TRBJ2-2, the V gene TRBV2, with 8 bases fitting TRBD2. Germline CDR1 SNHLY, CDR2 FYNNEI. The CDR3 runs 16 residues. With 2 bases clipped from V and 1 base from J, the junction kept 3 bases outside the gene matches. CDR3 in DNA: TGTGCCAGCAGTGAACTTGGGACTAGGAACACCGGGGAGCTGTTTTTT. This encodes CASSELGTRNTGELFF.

This clonotype has more than one count but fewer than ten. The rearrangement links TRBV7-9 to TRBJ2-3, with D possibly matching TRBD1 (5 bases). Germline V lookup: CDR1 SEHNR, CDR2 FQNEAQ (reference sequence). V lost 5 bases and J 7 bases, leaving 19 bases between the germline ends. The length of the CDR3 is 15 residues. Here the CDR3 reads CASSPLSSGRHTQYF. As DNA, the CDR3 is TGTGCCAGCAGCCCGCTCAGTTCAGGGCGGCATACGCAGTATTTT.

The chain couples TRBV12-3 or TRBV12-4 to TRBJ1-5; unclear D gene. This CDR3 contains 12 residues. V was pared by 7 bases and J by 5 bases, with 9 bases between. In nucleotides, the CDR3 is TGTGCCAGCAATCTATTGGATCAGCCCCAGCATTTT. This encodes CASNLLDQPQHF.

This rearrangement joins TRBV7-2 to TRBJ2-2; 8 nucleotides align to TRBD2. After removal of 4 bases from V and 1 base from J, the junction contained 2 bases not matched to a gene. There are 15 residues in the CDR3. Germline CDR1 and CDR2: SGHTA and FQGNSA. The CDR3 region has the DNA TGTGCCAGCAGCTCCGCGGGGGGGAACACCGGGGAGCTGTTTTTT. Translated: CASSSAGGNTGELFF.

About this clonotype itself: A much larger clone differs from this one at a single base, so this may be a read error. V and J are TRBV6-1 and TRBJ2-7; no firm D call. V gave up 4 bases and J gave up 5 bases, with 9 bases separating them. The germline V gene has CDR1 MNHNS and CDR2 SASEGT. The CDR3 extends over 12 amino acids. As DNA, the CDR3 is TGTGCCAGCAGTGCTAGACCCGACGAGCAGTACTTC. Amino acids: CASSARPDEQYF.

The chain carries TRBV7-9 and TRBJ2-2; tentatively, D is TRBD1 (5 bases). The germline V and J ends were trimmed by 6 bases and 1 base, with 9 bases remaining between them. This CDR3 contains 14 residues. Germline loops: CDR1 SEHNR, CDR2 FQNEAQ (reference sequence). CDR3 protein: CASRPGQNTGELFF. The CDR3 nucleotides are TGTGCCAGCAGACCTGGACAGAACACCGGGGAGCTGTTTTTT.

J is TRBJ2-2 and V is TRBV7-2; D possibly corresponds to TRBD1 (6 bases). The CDR3 spans 15 residues. Germline assignment: CDR1 SGHTA and CDR2 FQGNSA. Deletions cut 3 bases from V and 6 bases from J, with 14 bases between. This CDR3 is CASSLAGANAGELFF. In DNA, the CDR3 is TGTGCCAGCAGCTTGGCAGGGGCAAATGCCGGGGAGCTGTTTTTT.

The rearrangement joins TRBV18 to TRBJ1-5; 9 bases match TRBD1. Germline trimming cut 2 bases from V and 4 bases from J; bases unmatched to any gene: 3. The CDR3 length is 15 residues. Germline loops: CDR1 KGHSH, CDR2 LQKENI. The DNA for the CDR3 is TGTGCCAGCTCACCATTAGGGACAGGGAATCAGCCCCAGCATTTT. Protein sequence: CASSPLGTGNQPQHF.

The rearrangement links TRBV6-1 to TRBJ1-6; D ambiguous. This CDR3 contains 16 residues. The ends were cut back, 3 bases at V and 0 bases at J, with 9 bases in the middle. Looked up from germline, CDR1 is MNHNS and CDR2 is SASEGT. The CDR3 DNA is TGTGCCAGCAGTGATGACTTTAGCTCCTATAATTCACCCCTCCACTTT. This codes for CASSDDFSSYNSPLHF.

The chain recombines TRBV14 with TRBJ1-2; D gene uncertain. The CDR3 contains 13 residues. V lost 5 bases and J 8 bases, leaving 15 bases between the germline ends. CDR1 SGHDN and CDR2 FVKESK come from the germline V gene. DNA for the CDR3: TGTGCCAGCAGCTACGGGCCTAAAGGGGGCTACACCTTC. Translation gives CASSYGPKGGYTF.

The chain combines TRBV6-1 with TRBJ2-1, with D uncertain. The V and J ends lost 0 bases and 7 bases respectively, with 10 bases between them. The germline gives CDR1 MNHNS, CDR2 SASEGT. The CDR3 runs 14 residues. The DNA of the CDR3 is TGTGCCAGCAGTGAAGCGCTAATGAGTAATGAGCAGTTCTTC. Protein sequence: CASSEALMSNEQFF.

This clonotype was seen just once. The DNA of the CDR3 is TGTGCCAGTAGTATAAAGACAGGGGATAATCAGCCCCAGCATTTT. Translating it yields CASSIKTGDNQPQHF. This chain joins TRBV19 and TRBJ1-5; TRBD1 agrees at 8 bases. The CDR3 sequence is 15 residues long. V shed 2 bases, J shed 4 bases, and the junction held 4 bases outside the gene matches. Germline V lookup: CDR1 LNHDA, CDR2 SQIVND (reference sequence). The whole variable domain, remainder taken from reference TRBV19 and TRBJ1-5, is DGGITQSPKYLFRKEGQNVTLSCEQNLNHDAMYWYRQDPGQGLRLIYYSQIVNDFQKGDIAEGYSVSREKKESFPLTVTSAQKNPTAFYLCASSIKTGDNQPQHFGDGTRLSIL.

This chain links TRBV20-1 with TRBJ2-5; TRBD2 agrees at 11 bases. With V trimmed by 4 bases and J by 4 bases, 8 bases remained unmatched. From germline, CDR1 is DFQATT and CDR2 SNEGSKA (reference sequence). The CDR3 spans 15 residues. The CDR3 region has the DNA TGCAGTGCTACCAAACTAGCGGGAGTCCTAGAGACCCAGTACTTC. Translating it yields CSATKLAGVLETQYF.

The table lists this clonotype with a few counts. This chain uses TRBV11-2 with TRBJ2-5; D ambiguous. The CDR3 runs 14 residues. Germline CDR1 is SGHAT and CDR2 is FQNNGV. V was pared by 2 bases and J by 5 bases, with 12 bases between. Here the CDR3 reads CASSLTPATETQYF. CDR3 in DNA: TGTGCCAGCAGCTTAACGCCTGCTACGGAGACCCAGTACTTC.

This chain links TRBV19 with TRBJ1-4, with a tentative D call TRBD1 (6 bases). Trimming pared 4 bases from V and 3 bases from J, leaving 15 bases between. The germline CDR1 and CDR2 sequences are LNHDA and SQIVND (reference sequence). The CDR3 has 16 amino acids. CDR3 in amino acids: CASSRQQGFANEKLFF. The CDR3 DNA reads TGTGCCAGTAGTAGGCAACAGGGTTTCGCTAATGAAAAACTGTTTTTT.

In this sample, this clonotype turned up a few times. The CDR3 loop reads CASSRSGGALNIQYF. The CDR3, as DNA: TGTGCCAGCAGCCGGTCGGGGGGCGCACTAAACATTCAGTACTTC. The rearrangement links TRBV12-3 or TRBV12-4 to TRBJ2-4; a weak D match, TRBD2 (7 bases). The CDR3 spans 15 residues. Trimming took off 6 bases at V and 6 bases at J, with 18 bases between the two ends.

This clonotype was counted at least ten times. The V call is TRBV19, the J call TRBJ1-2; 10 bases align to TRBD1. V lost 11 bases and J lost 0; bases outside the gene matches: 6. This CDR3 contains 14 residues. From germline, CDR1 is LNHDA and CDR2 SQIVND (reference sequence). Here the CDR3 reads CASRTGGSNYGYTF. The CDR3 coding sequence is TGTGCCTCCAGGACAGGGGGATCTAACTATGGCTACACCTTC.